This T cell receptor (beta chain) appears in the sequencing data of a study of blood T cell repertoires in COVID-19. As for the study in general: From the United States, Italy and Spain came samples of acute and convalescent COVID-19.

Per the original data handling: The assay estimated nucleated cells by amplifying reference gene primers. Libraries were prepared by immunoSEQ multiplex PCR; TCRdb keeps only in-frame clonotypes and omits some of them. V, J and clone size derive from that table, while D and trimming were established from the DNA sequence. Of around 54,000 clones in the sample, 90% were seen once. Unmatched junction bases numbered 5, after V lost 5 bases and J lost 7 bases. There are 14 residues in the CDR3. Germline CDR1 reads MNHEY; CDR2 reads SMNVEV (reference sequence). This chain links TRBV27 with TRBJ1-6; 7 bases fit TRBD1. The specimen sequenced was peripheral blood. This receptor was taken from a middle-aged woman with active COVID-19. For the CDR3, the DNA is TGTGCCAGCAGTCGGGGACAGATAAATTCACCCCTCCACTTT. Translated, it gives CASSRGQINSPLHF.